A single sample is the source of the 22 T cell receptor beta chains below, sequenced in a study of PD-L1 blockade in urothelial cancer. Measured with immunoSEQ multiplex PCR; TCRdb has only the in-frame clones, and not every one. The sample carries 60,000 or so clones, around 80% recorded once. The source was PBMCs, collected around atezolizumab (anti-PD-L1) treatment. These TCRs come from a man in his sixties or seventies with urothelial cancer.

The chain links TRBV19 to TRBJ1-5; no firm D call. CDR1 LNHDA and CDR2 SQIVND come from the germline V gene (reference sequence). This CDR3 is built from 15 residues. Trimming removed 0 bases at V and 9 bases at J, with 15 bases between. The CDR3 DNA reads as TGTGCCAGTAGTATAGACCTAGGTGGGTCGGGGCCCCAGCATTTT. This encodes CASSIDLGGSGPQHF. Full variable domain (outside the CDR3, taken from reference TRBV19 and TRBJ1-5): DGGITQSPKYLFRKEGQNVTLSCEQNLNHDAMYWYRQDPGQGLRLIYYSQIVNDFQKGDIAEGYSVSREKKESFPLTVTSAQKNPTAFYLCASSIDLGGSGPQHFGDGTRLSIL.

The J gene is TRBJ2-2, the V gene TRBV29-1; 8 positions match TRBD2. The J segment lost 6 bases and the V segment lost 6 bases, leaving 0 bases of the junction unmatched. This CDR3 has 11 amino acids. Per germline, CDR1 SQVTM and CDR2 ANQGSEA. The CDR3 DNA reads TGCAGCGTAGCGGGAGCCGGGGAGCTGTTTTTT. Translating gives CSVAGAGELFF.

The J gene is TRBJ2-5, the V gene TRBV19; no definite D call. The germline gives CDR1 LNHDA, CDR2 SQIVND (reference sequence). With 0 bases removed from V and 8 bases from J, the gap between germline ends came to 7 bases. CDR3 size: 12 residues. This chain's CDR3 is CASSIEGDTQYF. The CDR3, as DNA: TGTGCCAGTAGTATAGAGGGCGACACCCAGTACTTC.

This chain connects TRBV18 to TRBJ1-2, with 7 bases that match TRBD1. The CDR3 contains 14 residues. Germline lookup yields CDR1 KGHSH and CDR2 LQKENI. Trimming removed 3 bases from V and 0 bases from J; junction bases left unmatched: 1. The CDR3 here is CASSPDRSNYGYTF. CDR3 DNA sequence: TGTGCCAGCTCACCGGACAGGTCTAACTATGGCTACACCTTC. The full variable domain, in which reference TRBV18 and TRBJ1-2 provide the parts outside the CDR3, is NAGVMQNPRHLVRRRGQEARLRCSPMKGHSHVYWYRQLPEEGLKFMVYLQKENIIDESGMPKERFSAEFPKEGPSILRIQQVVRGDSAAYFCASSPDRSNYGYTFGSGTRLTVV.

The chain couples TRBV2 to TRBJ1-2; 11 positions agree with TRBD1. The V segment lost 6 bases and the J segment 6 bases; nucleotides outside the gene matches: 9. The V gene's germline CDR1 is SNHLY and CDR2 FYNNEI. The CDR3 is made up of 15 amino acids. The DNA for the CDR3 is TGTGCCAGCAGCCGAAACGGACAGGGGGCGAATGGCTACACCTTC. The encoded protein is CASSRNGQGANGYTF.

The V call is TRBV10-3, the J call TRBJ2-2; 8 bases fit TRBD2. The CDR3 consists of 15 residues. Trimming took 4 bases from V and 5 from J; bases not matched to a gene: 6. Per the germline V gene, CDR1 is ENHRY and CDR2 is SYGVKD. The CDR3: CAISAAAGATGELFF. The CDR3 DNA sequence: TGTGCCATCAGTGCCGCAGCGGGAGCAACCGGGGAGCTGTTTTTT.

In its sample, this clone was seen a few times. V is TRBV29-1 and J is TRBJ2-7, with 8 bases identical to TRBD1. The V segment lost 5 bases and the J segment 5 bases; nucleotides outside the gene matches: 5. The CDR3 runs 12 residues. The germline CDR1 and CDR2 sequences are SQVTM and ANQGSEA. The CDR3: CSVSIQGDEQYF. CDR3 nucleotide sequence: TGCAGCGTTTCGATACAGGGGGACGAGCAGTACTTC.

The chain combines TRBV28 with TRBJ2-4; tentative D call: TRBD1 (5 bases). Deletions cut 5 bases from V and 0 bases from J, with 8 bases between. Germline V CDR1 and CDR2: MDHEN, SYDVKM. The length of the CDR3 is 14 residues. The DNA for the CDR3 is TGTGCCAGCAGTCCCAGGGTAGCCAAAAACATTCAGTACTTC. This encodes CASSPRVAKNIQYF. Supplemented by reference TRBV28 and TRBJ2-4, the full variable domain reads DVKVTQSSRYLVKRTGEKVFLECVQDMDHENMFWYRQDPGLGLRLIYFSYDVKMKEKGDIPEGYSVSREKKERFSLILESASTNQTSMYLCASSPRVAKNIQYFGAGTRLSVL.

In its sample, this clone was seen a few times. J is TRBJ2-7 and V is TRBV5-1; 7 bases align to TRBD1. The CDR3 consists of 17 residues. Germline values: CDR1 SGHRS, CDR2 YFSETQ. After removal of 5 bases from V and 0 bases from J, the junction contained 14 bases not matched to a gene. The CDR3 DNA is TGCGCCAGCAGTCAAAATAACAGGGGTTGGGGCTCCTACGAGCAGTACTTC. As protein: CASSQNNRGWGSYEQYF. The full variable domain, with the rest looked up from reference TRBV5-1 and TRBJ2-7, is KAGVTQTPRYLIKTRGQQVTLSCSPISGHRSVSWYQQTPGQGLQFLFEYFSETQRNKGNFPGRFSGRQFSNSRSEMNVSTLELGDSALYLCASSQNNRGWGSYEQYFGPGTRLTVT.

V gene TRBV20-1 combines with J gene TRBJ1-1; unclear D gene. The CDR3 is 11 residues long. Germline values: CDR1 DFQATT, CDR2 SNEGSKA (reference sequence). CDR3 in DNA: TGCAGCGGGAGGACGAACACTGAAGCTTTCTTT. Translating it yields CSGRTNTEAFF.

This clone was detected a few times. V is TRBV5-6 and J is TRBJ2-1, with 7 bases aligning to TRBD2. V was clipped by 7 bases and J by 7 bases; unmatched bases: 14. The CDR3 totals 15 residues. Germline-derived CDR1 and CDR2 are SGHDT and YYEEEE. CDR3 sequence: CASQPGLPLTNEQFF. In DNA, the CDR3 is TGTGCCAGCCAACCGGGACTACCTCTCACTAATGAGCAGTTCTTC.

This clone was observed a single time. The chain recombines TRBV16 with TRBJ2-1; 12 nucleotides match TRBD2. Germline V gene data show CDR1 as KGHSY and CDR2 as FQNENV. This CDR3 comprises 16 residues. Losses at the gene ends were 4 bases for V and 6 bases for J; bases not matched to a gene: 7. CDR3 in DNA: TGTGCCAGCAGCCGACTAGCGGGAGTAGGAGGCAATGAGCAGTTCTTC. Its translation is CASSRLAGVGGNEQFF.

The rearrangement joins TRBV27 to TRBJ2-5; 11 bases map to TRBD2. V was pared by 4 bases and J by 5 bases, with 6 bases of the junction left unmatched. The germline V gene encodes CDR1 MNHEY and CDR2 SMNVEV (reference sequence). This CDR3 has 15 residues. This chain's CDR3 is CASSSRLAGLETQYF. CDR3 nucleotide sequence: TGTGCCAGCAGTTCGAGACTAGCGGGGTTGGAGACCCAGTACTTC.

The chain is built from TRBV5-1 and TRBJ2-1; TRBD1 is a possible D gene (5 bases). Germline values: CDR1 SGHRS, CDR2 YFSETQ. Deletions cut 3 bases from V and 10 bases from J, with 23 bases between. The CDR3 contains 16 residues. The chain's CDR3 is CASSSSRTRVVVEQFF. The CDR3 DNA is TGCGCCAGCAGCTCGTCTAGGACCAGGGTAGTAGTCGAGCAGTTCTTC.

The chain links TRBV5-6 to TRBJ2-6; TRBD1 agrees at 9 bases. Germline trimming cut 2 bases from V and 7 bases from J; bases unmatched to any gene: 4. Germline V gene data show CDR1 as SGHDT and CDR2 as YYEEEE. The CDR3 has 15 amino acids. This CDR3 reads CASSFGTGIANVLTF. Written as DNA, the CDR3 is TGTGCCAGCAGCTTTGGGACAGGGATTGCCAACGTCCTGACTTTC.

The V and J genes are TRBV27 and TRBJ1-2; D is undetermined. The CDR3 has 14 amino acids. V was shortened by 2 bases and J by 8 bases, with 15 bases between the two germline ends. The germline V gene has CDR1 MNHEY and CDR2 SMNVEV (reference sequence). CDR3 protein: CASSLHHTPGGYTF. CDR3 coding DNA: TGTGCCAGCAGTTTACACCACACCCCGGGGGGCTACACCTTC.

CDR3 region: CASRAGLGAQYF. The CDR3 DNA is TGTGCCAGTAGGGCGGGACTAGGGGCGCAGTATTTT. V gene TRBV19 combines with J gene TRBJ2-3, with 8 bases matching TRBD2. The CDR3 extends over 12 amino acids. Trimming cost V 6 bases and J 10 bases; bases outside gene matches: 6. Germline V gene lookup returns CDR1 LNHDA and CDR2 SQIVND (reference sequence).

The CDR3, as DNA: TGTGCCAGTAGTACCTCCGCGAACACCGGGGAGCTGTTTTTT. Encoded protein: CASSTSANTGELFF. The rearrangement uses TRBV19 and TRBJ2-2; D is ambiguous. Germline CDR1 LNHDA, CDR2 SQIVND (reference sequence). This CDR3 comprises 14 residues. The ends were cut back, 4 bases at V and 0 bases at J, with 6 bases in the middle.

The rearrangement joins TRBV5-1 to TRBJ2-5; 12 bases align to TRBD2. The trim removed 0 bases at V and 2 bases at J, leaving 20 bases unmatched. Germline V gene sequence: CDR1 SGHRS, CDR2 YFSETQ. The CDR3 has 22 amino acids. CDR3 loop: CASSLEGRATTSGRGGQETQYF. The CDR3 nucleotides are TGCGCCAGCAGCTTGGAAGGCAGGGCGACGACTAGCGGGAGAGGGGGGCAAGAGACCCAGTACTTC.

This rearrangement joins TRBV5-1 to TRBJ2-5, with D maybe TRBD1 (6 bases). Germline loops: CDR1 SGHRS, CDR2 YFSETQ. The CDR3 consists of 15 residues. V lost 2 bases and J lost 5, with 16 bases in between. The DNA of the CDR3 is TGCGCCAGCAGCTTTGTCTCCGGGACATCCGAGACCCAGTACTTC. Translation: CASSFVSGTSETQYF. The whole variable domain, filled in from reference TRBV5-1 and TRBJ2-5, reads KAGVTQTPRYLIKTRGQQVTLSCSPISGHRSVSWYQQTPGQGLQFLFEYFSETQRNKGNFPGRFSGRQFSNSRSEMNVSTLELGDSALYLCASSFVSGTSETQYFGPGTRLLVL.

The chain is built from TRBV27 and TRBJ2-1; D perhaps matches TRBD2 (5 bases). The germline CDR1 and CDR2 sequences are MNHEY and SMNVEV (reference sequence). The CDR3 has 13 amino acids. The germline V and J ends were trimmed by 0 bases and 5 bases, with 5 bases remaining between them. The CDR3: CASSLSGDNEQFF. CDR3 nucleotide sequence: TGTGCCAGCAGTTTATCGGGAGACAATGAGCAGTTCTTC.

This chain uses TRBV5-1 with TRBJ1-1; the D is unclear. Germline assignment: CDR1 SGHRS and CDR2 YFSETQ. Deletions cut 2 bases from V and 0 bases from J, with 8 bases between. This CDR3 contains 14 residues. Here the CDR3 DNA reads TGCGCCAGCAGCTTAGCCCCCCTGAACACTGAAGCTTTCTTT. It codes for CASSLAPLNTEAFF.